The 2 T cell receptor beta chains listed next were all sequenced from one sample in a study of T cell repertoires in cytomegalovirus infection (dated 2019 in TCRdb). Sequencing took place on an Illumina HiSeq 1500. TCRdb reworked the public reads: Q25 trimming with fastp, MiXCR clone assembly, productive beta chains retained. CDR3 protein duplicates are merged, each entry listing the most common genes and DNA. A total of about 900,000 distinct CDR3 sequences appear in this sample, more than 25% of them only once. The ten largest clones represent about 14% of the sample. What this sample's treatment or condition label stands for: in vitro stimulation with specific CMV peptide epitopes to enrich CMV-specific T cells. Their antigens are not known. Here the sequenced sample was cultured CD8+ T cells from PBMCs, taken from culture after CMV antigen stimulation. The receptors originated from a human donor in good health (CMV status not recorded). Some clones in this sample may be carry-over from other donors' samples.

The chain uses TRBV20-1 and TRBJ2-3, with D perhaps being TRBD1 or TRBD2 (5 bases each). Germline V gene lookup returns CDR1 DFQATT and CDR2 SNEGSKA (reference sequence). V was clipped by 4 bases and J by 6 bases, with 14 bases between them. The CDR3 has 13 residues. The CDR3 loop is CSAIKRWGDTQYF. The CDR3 bases are TGCAGTGCTATTAAACGGTGGGGGGATACGCAGTATTTT.

There are a few counts of this clonotype. This sequence joins TRBV9 and TRBJ2-3; 8 nucleotides align to TRBD1. Trimming cost V 4 bases and J 5 bases; bases outside gene matches: 9. Per the germline V gene, CDR1 is SGDLS and CDR2 is YYNGEE. CDR3 size: 15 residues. The CDR3 sequence: CASSPRQGQGDTQYF. Here the CDR3 DNA reads TGTGCCAGCAGCCCAAGACAGGGGCAGGGAGATACGCAGTATTTT.